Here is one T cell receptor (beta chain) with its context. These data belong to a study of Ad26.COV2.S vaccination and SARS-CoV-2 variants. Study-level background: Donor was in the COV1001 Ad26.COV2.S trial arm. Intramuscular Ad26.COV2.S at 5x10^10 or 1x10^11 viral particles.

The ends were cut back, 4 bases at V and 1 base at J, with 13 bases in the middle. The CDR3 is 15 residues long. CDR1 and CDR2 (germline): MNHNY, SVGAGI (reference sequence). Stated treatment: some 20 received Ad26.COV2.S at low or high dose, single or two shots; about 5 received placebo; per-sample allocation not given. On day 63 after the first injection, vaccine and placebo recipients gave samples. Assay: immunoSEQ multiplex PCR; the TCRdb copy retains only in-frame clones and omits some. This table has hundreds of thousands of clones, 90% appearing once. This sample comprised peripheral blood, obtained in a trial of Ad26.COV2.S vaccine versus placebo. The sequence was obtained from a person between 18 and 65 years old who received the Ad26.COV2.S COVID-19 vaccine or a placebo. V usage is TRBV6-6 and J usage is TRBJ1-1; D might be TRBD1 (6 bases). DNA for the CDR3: TGTGCCAGCAGTTTTTCCGGGACAACGAACACTGAAGCTTTCTTT. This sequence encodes CASSFSGTTNTEAFF.